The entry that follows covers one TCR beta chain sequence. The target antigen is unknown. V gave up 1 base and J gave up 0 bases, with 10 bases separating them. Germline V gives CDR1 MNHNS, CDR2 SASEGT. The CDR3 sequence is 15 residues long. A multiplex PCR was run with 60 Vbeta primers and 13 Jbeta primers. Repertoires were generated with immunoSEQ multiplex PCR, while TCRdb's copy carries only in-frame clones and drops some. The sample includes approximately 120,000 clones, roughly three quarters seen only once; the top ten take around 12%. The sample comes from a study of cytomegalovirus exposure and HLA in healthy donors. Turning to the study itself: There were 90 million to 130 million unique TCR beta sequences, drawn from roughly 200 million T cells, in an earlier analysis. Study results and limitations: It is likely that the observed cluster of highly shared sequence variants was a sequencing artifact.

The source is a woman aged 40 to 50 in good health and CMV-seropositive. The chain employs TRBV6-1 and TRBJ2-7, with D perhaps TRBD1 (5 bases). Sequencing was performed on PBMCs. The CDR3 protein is CASSEGTGLSYEQYF. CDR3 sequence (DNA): TGTGCCAGCAGTGAAGGCACAGGCCTCTCCTACGAGCAGTACTTC.